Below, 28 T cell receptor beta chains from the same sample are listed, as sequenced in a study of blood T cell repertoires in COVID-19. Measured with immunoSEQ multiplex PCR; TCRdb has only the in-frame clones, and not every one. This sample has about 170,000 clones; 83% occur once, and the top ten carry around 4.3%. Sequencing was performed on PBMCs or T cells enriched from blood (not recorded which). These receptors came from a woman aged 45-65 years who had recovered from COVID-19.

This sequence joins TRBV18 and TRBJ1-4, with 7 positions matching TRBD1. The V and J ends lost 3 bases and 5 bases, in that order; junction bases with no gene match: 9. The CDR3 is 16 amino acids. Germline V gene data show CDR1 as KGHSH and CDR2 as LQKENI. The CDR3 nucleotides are TGTGCCAGCTCACCGCAACTGGACAGGAGGAATGAAAAACTGTTTTTT. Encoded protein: CASSPQLDRRNEKLFF.

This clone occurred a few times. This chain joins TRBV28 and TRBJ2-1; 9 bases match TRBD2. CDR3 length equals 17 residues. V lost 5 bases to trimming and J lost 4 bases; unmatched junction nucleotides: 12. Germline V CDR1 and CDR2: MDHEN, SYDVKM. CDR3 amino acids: CASSVVAGVSPYNEQFF. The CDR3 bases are TGTGCCAGCAGTGTTGTAGCGGGAGTTAGCCCTTACAATGAGCAGTTCTTC.

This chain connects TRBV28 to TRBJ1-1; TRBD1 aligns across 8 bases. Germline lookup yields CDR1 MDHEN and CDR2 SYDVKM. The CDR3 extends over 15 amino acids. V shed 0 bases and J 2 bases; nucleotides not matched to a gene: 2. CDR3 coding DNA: TGTGCCAGCAGTTTATGGCAGGGGGCCAACACTGAAGCTTTCTTT. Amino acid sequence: CASSLWQGANTEAFF.

The CDR3 here is CATLRKNEQFF. The CDR3 region has the DNA TGTGCCACACTGCGGAAAAATGAGCAGTTCTTC. The rearrangement joins TRBV19 to TRBJ2-1; the D is unclear. This CDR3 comprises 11 residues. Per the germline V gene, CDR1 is LNHDA and CDR2 is SQIVND (reference sequence). V was pared by 10 bases and J by 7 bases, with 11 bases between. Full variable domain (remainder filled in from reference TRBV19 and TRBJ2-1): DGGITQSPKYLFRKEGQNVTLSCEQNLNHDAMYWYRQDPGQGLRLIYYSQIVNDFQKGDIAEGYSVSREKKESFPLTVTSAQKNPTAFYLCATLRKNEQFFGPGTRLTVL.

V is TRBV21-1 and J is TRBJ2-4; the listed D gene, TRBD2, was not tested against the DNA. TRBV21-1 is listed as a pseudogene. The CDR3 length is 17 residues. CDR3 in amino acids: CASSTTRTRPAKNIQYF. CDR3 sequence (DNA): TGTGCCAGCAGCACGACCCGGACTAGGCCTGCCAAAAACATTCAGTACTTC.

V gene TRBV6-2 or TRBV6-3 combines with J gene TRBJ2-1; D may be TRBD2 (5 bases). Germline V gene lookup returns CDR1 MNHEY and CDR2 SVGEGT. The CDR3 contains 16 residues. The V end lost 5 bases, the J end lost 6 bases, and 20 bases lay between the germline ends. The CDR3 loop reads CASSTTPPGAVNEQFF. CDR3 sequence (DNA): TGTGCCAGCAGTACCACCCCCCCTGGAGCGGTCAATGAGCAGTTCTTC.

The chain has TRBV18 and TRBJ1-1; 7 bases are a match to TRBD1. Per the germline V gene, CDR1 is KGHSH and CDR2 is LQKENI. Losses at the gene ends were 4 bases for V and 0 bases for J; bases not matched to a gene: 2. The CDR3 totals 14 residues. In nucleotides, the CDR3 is TGTGCCAGCTCACAGGGACAGCTGAACACTGAAGCTTTCTTT. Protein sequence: CASSQGQLNTEAFF.

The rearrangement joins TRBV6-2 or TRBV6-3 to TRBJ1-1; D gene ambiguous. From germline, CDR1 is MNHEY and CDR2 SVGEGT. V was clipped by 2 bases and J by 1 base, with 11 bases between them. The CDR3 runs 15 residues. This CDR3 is CASSYGPTANTEAFF. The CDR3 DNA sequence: TGTGCCAGCAGTTACGGTCCCACAGCGAACACTGAAGCTTTCTTT.

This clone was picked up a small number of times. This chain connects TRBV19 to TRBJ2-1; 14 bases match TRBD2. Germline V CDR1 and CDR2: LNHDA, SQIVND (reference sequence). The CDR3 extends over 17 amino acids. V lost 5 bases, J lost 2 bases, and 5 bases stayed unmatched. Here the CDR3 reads CASSATSGRAAYNEQFF. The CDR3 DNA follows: TGTGCCAGTAGTGCGACTAGCGGGAGGGCTGCCTACAATGAGCAGTTCTTC. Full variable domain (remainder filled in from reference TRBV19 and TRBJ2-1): DGGITQSPKYLFRKEGQNVTLSCEQNLNHDAMYWYRQDPGQGLRLIYYSQIVNDFQKGDIAEGYSVSREKKESFPLTVTSAQKNPTAFYLCASSATSGRAAYNEQFFGPGTRLTVL.

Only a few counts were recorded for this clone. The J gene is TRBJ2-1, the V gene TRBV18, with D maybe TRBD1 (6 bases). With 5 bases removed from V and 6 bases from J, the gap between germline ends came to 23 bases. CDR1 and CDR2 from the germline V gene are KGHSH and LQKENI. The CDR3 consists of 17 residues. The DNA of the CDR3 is TGTGCCAGCTCAACAACTATGACAGGTAAAAGAAGCAATGAGCAGTTCTTC. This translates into CASSTTMTGKRSNEQFF.

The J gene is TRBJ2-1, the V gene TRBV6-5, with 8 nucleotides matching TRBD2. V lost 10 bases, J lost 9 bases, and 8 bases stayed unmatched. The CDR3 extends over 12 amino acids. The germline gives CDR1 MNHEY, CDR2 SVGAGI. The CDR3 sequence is CATTGLVVEQFF. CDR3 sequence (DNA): TGTGCCACCACGGGACTAGTTGTTGAGCAGTTCTTC.

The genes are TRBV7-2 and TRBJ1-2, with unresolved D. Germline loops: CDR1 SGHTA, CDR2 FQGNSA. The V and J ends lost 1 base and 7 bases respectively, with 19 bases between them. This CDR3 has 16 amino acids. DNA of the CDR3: TGTGCCAGCAGCTTAGATGAGGCGGGTGGCAGAGCTGGCTACACCTTC. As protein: CASSLDEAGGRAGYTF.

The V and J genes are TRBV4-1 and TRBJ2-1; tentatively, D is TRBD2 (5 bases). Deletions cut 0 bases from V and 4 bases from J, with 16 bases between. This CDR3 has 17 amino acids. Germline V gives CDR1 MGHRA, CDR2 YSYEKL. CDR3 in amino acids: CASSQDWHDEGYNEQFF. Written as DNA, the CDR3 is TGCGCCAGCAGCCAAGATTGGCATGATGAGGGTTACAATGAGCAGTTCTTC.

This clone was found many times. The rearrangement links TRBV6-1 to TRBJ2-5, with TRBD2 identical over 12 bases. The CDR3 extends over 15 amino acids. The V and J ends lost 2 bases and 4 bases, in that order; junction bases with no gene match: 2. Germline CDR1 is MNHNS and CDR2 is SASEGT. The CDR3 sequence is CASSELAGGPETQYF. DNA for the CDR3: TGTGCCAGCAGTGAACTAGCGGGGGGGCCAGAGACCCAGTACTTC.

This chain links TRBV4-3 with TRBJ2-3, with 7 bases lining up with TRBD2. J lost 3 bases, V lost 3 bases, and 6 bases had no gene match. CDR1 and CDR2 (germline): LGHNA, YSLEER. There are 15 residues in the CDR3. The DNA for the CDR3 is TGCGCCAGCAGCCAGCTAGCGGAGCTGACAGATACGCAGTATTTT. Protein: CASSQLAELTDTQYF.

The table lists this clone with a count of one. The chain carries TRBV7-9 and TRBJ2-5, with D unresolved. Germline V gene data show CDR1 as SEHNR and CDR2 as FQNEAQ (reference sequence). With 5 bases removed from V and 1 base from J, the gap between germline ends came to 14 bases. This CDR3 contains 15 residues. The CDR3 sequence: CASSRAEASQETQYF. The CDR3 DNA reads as TGTGCCAGCAGCCGAGCAGAAGCGAGCCAAGAGACCCAGTACTTC.

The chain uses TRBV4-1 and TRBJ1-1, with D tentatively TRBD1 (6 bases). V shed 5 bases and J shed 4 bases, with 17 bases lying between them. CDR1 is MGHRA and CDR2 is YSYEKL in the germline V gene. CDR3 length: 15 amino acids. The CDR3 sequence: CASSEGVGGATEAFF. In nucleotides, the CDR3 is TGCGCCAGCAGCGAAGGCGTAGGGGGGGCCACTGAAGCTTTCTTT.

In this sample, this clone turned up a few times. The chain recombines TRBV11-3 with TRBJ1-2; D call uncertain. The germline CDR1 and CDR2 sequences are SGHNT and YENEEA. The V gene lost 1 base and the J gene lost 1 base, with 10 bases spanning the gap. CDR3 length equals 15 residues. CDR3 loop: CASSLVTAGNYGYTF. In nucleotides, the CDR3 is TGTGCCAGCAGCTTAGTCACTGCCGGTAACTATGGCTACACCTTC.

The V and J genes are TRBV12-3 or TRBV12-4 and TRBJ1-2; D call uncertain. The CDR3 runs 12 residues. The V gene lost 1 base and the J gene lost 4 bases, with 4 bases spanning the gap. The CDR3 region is CASSLGAYGYTF. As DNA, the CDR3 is TGTGCCAGCAGTTTAGGGGCCTATGGCTACACCTTC.

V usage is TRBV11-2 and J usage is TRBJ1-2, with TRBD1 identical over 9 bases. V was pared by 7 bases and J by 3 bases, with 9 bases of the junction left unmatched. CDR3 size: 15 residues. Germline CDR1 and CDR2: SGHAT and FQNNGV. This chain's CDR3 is CASKPGQGWDYGYTF. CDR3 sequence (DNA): TGTGCCAGCAAACCCGGACAGGGGTGGGACTATGGCTACACCTTC.

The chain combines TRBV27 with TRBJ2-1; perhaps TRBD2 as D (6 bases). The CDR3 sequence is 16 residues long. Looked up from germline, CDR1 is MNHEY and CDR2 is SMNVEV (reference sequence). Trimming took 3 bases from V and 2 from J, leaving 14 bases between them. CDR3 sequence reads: CASSLWAGRTYNEQFF. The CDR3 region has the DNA TGTGCCAGCAGTTTGTGGGCGGGGAGGACCTACAATGAGCAGTTCTTC.

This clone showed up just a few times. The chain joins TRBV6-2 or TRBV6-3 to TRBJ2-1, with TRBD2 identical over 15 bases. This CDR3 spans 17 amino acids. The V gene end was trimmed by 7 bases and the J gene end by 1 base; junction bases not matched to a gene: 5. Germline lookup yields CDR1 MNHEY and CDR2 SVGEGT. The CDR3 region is CASNPGTSGRSYNEQFF. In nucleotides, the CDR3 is TGTGCCAGCAACCCGGGGACTAGCGGGAGGTCCTACAATGAGCAGTTCTTC.

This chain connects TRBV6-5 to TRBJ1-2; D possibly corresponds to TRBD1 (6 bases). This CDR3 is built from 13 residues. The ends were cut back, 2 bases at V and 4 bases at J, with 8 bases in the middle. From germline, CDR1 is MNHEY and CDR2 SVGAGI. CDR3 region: CASSYQGPYGYTF. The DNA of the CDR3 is TGTGCCAGCAGTTACCAGGGGCCCTATGGCTACACCTTC.

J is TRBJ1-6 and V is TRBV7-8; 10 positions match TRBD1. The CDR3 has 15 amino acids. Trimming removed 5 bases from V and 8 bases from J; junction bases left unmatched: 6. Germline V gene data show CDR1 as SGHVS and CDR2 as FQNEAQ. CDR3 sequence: CASSMDRGAHSPLHF. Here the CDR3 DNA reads TGTGCCAGCAGCATGGACAGGGGGGCCCATTCACCCCTCCACTTT.

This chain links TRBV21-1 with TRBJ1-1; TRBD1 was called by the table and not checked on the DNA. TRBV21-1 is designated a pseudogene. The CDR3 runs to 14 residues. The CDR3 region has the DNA TGTGCCAGCAGCAAGACAGGCCCGAACACTGAAGCTTTCTTT. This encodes CASSKTGPNTEAFF.

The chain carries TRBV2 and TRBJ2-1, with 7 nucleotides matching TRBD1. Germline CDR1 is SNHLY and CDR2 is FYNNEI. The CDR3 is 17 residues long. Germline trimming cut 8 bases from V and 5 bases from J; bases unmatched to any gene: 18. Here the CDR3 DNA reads TGTGCCAGCGGGAAAAGGACAGGTTCCTTTTCCCACAATGAGCAGTTCTTC. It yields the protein CASGKRTGSFSHNEQFF.

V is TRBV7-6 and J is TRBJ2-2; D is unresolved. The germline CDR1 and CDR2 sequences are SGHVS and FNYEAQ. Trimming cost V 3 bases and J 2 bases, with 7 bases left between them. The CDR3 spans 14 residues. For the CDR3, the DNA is TGTGCCAGCAGCTTGTCCCGTAACACCGGGGAGCTGTTTTTT. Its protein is CASSLSRNTGELFF.

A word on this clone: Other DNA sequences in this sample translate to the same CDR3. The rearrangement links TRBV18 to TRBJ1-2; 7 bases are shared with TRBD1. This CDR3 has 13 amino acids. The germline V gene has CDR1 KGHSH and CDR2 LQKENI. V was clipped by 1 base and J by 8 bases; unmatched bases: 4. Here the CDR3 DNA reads TGTGCCAGCTCACCACAGGGGGCAGAAGGCTACACCTTC. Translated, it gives CASSPQGAEGYTF.